This T cell receptor beta chain was sequenced for a study of blood T cell repertoires in COVID-19. The wider study: The United States, Italy and Spain were the sources of the acute and convalescent COVID-19 samples.

CDR1 and CDR2 from the germline V gene are MNHEY and SMNVEV (reference sequence). CDR3 size: 17 residues. Trimming took 2 bases from V and 0 from J, leaving 16 bases between them. The method was immunoSEQ multiplex PCR; TCRdb's version includes in-frame clones alone and lacks a portion of them. This table holds 350,000 or so clones, about nine tenths found once. Participants came from fewer than 25 US areas, aged about 18 to 90 years. Clinical history reported by participants formed the basis on which cohorts were assigned. This chain connects TRBV27 to TRBJ1-1, with a tentative D call TRBD1 (5 bases). The TCR sequence derives from a woman in her twenties or thirties who had been exposed to COVID-19. The sequencing input was PBMCs or T cells enriched from blood (not recorded which). The CDR3 is CASSLLTSTVMNTEAFF. The CDR3 DNA is TGTGCCAGCAGTTTACTCACCTCGACAGTCATGAACACTGAAGCTTTCTTT.